The present entry profiles one T cell receptor beta chain with its context. This record belongs to a study of T cell repertoires in cytomegalovirus infection. Looking at the study overall: CMV infection and matching HLA type were both indicated by public TCR beta signatures.

Germline values: CDR1 KGHSH, CDR2 LQKENI. V was cut by 5 bases and J by 6 bases, with 17 bases left in between. This CDR3 region has 15 residues. TCRdb ran MiXCR on the reads and lists one entry per CDR3 protein. The repertoire holds a few hundred thousand distinct CDR3 sequences, with around 27% as singletons. This sequence joins TRBV18 and TRBJ1-5, with D hard to call. Sequenced material: PBMCs. The clonotype comes from a human donor in good health (CMV status not recorded). Some clones in this sample may be carry-over from other donors' samples. The CDR3 nucleotides read TGTGCCAGCTCATCAATTGGACGGGAGGGTCAGCCCCAGCATTTT. Protein: CASSSIGREGQPQHF.